This T cell receptor (beta chain) is drawn from a study of cytomegalovirus exposure and HLA in healthy donors. Findings and limits, study-wide: Rarity marked most TCR sequences, yet some public TCRs occurred in many donors.

It was with 60 Vbeta and 13 Jbeta primers that the PCR ran. Assay: immunoSEQ multiplex PCR; the TCRdb copy retains only in-frame clones and omits some. The table includes around 150,000 clones, 65% to 90% detected once. Donors likely had unrecorded immune exposures despite being nominally healthy when sampled. CDR1 is SNHLY and CDR2 is FYNNEI in the germline V gene. V lost 4 bases and J lost 5, with 9 bases in between. The CDR3 has 14 amino acids. On this clone itself: As yet, its antigen is unknown.

This TCR derives from a woman younger than 30 in good health and CMV-seronegative. The chain has TRBV2 and TRBJ1-6; possible D gene TRBD1, 5 bases. The source material was PBMCs. The CDR3 is CASSGTPNNSPLHF. CDR3 nucleotide sequence: TGTGCCAGCAGTGGGACACCCAATAATTCACCCCTCCACTTT. The full variable domain, in which reference TRBV2 and TRBJ1-6 provide the parts outside the CDR3, is EPEVTQTPSHQVTQMGQEVILRCVPISNHLYFYWYRQILGQKVEFLVSFYNNEISEKSEIFDDQFSVERPDGSNFTLKIRSTKLEDSAMYFCASSGTPNNSPLHFGNGTRLTVT.